The 27 T cell receptor beta chains listed next were all sequenced from one sample in a study of CD8 T cells in Susac syndrome. Reverse transcription of about 0.45 to 1 ug RNA used random hexamers. In TCRdb, the immunoSEQ multiplex PCR reads were re-called with MiXCR into one record per CDR3 protein. The data show 150,000 to 180,000 distinct CDR3 sequences, roughly 94% seen once. Source material: CD8+ T cells from PBMCs. The receptors originated from a human donor with multiple sclerosis.

This chain joins TRBV28 and TRBJ2-1; maybe TRBD2 (6 bases). The V end was cut by 2 bases, the J end by 7 bases, with 15 bases between. CDR3 size: 15 residues. Germline V gene data show CDR1 as MDHEN and CDR2 as SYDVKM. CDR3 in amino acids: CASSLLRGVRNEQFF. The CDR3 DNA reads TGTGCCAGCAGTTTACTGCGGGGTGTTAGGAATGAGCAGTTCTTC.

The V call is TRBV7-9, the J call TRBJ2-7, with D perhaps TRBD1 (6 bases). Germline-derived CDR1 and CDR2 are SEHNR and FQNEAQ (reference sequence). Trimming pared 1 base from V and 5 bases from J, leaving 9 bases between. The CDR3 runs to 13 residues. CDR3 in DNA: TGTGCCAGCAGCTTAGGTCCAGGGGACGAGCAGTACTTC. It codes for CASSLGPGDEQYF.

The V and J genes are TRBV30 and TRBJ2-3; 8 positions agree with TRBD1. Trimming cost V 0 bases and J 4 bases; bases outside gene matches: 6. Germline lookup yields CDR1 GTSNPN and CDR2 SVGIG (reference sequence). The CDR3 spans 15 residues. The CDR3 sequence is CAWSVPETGADTQYF. Written as DNA, the CDR3 is TGTGCCTGGAGTGTACCCGAGACAGGGGCAGATACGCAGTATTTT. The entire variable domain, with the rest obtained from reference TRBV30 and TRBJ2-3, is as follows: SQTIHQWPATLVQPVGSPLSLECTVEGTSNPNLYWYRQAAGRGLQLLFYSVGIGQISSEVPQNLSASRPQDRQFILSSKKLLLSDSGFYLCAWSVPETGADTQYFGPGTRLTVL.

The V and J genes are TRBV29-1 and TRBJ2-3; no clear D. The CDR3 has 14 amino acids. Between the trimmed V and J ends, which lost 4 bases and 7 bases, there was a span of 18 bases. Germline V CDR1 and CDR2: SQVTM, ANQGSEA. This chain's CDR3 is CSVAVQNDLYTQYF. The DNA of the CDR3 is TGCAGCGTTGCTGTACAGAACGACCTGTATACGCAGTATTTT.

The chain couples TRBV19 to TRBJ1-5, with 9 nucleotides matching TRBD1. V shed 5 bases and J 6 bases; nucleotides not matched to a gene: 8. The length of the CDR3 is 15 residues. Germline V CDR1 and CDR2: LNHDA, SQIVND (reference sequence). The DNA for the CDR3 is TGTGCCAGTAGTCTCCAGAGGGACAGGGCTCAGCCCCAGCATTTT. Its translation: CASSLQRDRAQPQHF.

The J gene is TRBJ2-7, the V gene TRBV10-3, with D unclear. Trimming removed 0 bases from V and 4 bases from J, with 7 bases in between. There are 13 residues in the CDR3. The V gene's germline CDR1 is ENHRY and CDR2 SYGVKD. The CDR3 region has the DNA TGTGCCATCAGTGAGTCGTGGGGATACGAGCAGTACTTC. This translates into CAISESWGYEQYF.

The gene calls are TRBV25-1 and TRBJ2-7; TRBD2 might be the D (6 bases). Germline-derived CDR1 and CDR2 are MGHDK and SYGVNS. The CDR3 is 12 residues long. V was trimmed by 4 bases and J by 5 bases, leaving 9 bases between them. Written as DNA, the CDR3 is TGTGCCAGCAGTGCGCGACTAGACGAGCAGTACTTC. Translated, it gives CASSARLDEQYF.

The gene calls are TRBV7-9 and TRBJ1-2; 7 bases align to TRBD1. From germline, CDR1 is SEHNR and CDR2 FQNEAQ (reference sequence). CDR3 size: 12 residues. With V trimmed by 3 bases and J by 12 bases, 7 bases remained unmatched. CDR3 DNA sequence: TGTGCCAGCAGCTTCGGGTACAGGGGCGACACCTTC. Translation gives CASSFGYRGDTF.

The rearrangement joins TRBV4-1 to TRBJ1-1; tentative D call: TRBD1 (5 bases). The CDR3 extends over 14 amino acids. Trimming removed 6 bases from V and 0 bases from J, with 11 bases in between. Germline V CDR1 and CDR2: MGHRA, YSYEKL. Here the CDR3 DNA reads TGCGCCAGCAGATTCGGAGGGGTGAACACTGAAGCTTTCTTT. It translates to CASRFGGVNTEAFF.

V gene TRBV20-1 combines with J gene TRBJ2-4; TRBD2 matches 12 bases. V dropped 4 bases and J dropped 0; count of bases not matched to a gene: 7. The CDR3 runs 17 residues. Looked up from germline, CDR1 is DFQATT and CDR2 is SNEGSKA (reference sequence). CDR3 DNA sequence: TGCAGTGCTAAAGGACTAGCGGGGCCTCTAGCCAAAAACATTCAGTACTTC. This sequence encodes CSAKGLAGPLAKNIQYF.

In DNA form, the CDR3 reads TGTGCCAGCAGCCAAAAATCCTACGAGCAGTACTTC. Translated: CASSQKSYEQYF. V gene TRBV14 combines with J gene TRBJ2-7; D gene unclear. Germline CDR1 reads SGHDN; CDR2 reads FVKESK. CDR3 length: 12 amino acids. V lost 2 bases, J lost 1 base, and 3 bases lay in between. Using reference TRBV14 and TRBJ2-7 for the parts outside the CDR3, the full variable domain is EAGVTQFPSHSVIEKGQTVTLRCDPISGHDNLYWYRRVMGKEIKFLLHFVKESKQDESGMPNNRFLAERTGGTYSTLKVQPAELEDSGVYFCASSQKSYEQYFGPGTRLTVT.

The J gene is TRBJ1-6, the V gene TRBV9; the match to TRBD1 covers 7 bases. V gave up 3 bases and J gave up 10 bases; unmatched junction bases: 10. The CDR3 consists of 15 residues. The V gene's germline CDR1 is SGDLS and CDR2 YYNGEE. DNA for the CDR3: TGTGCCAGCAGCGATGGGAGGGGGCACCGGTCACCCCTCCACTTT. Translating gives CASSDGRGHRSPLHF.

V and J are TRBV30 and TRBJ2-1, with 12 positions matching TRBD2. CDR1 and CDR2 from the germline V gene are GTSNPN and SVGIG (reference sequence). The CDR3 extends over 14 amino acids. The ends lost 1 base at V and 9 bases at J; junction bases unmatched: 4. This CDR3 reads CAWSGTSGVLEQFF. Written as DNA, the CDR3 is TGTGCCTGGAGTGGGACTAGCGGGGTACTTGAGCAGTTCTTC.

V is TRBV29-1 and J is TRBJ2-1, with 9 bases matching TRBD1. The CDR3 has 13 residues. The V and J ends lost 5 bases and 6 bases, in that order; junction bases with no gene match: 5. CDR1 SQVTM and CDR2 ANQGSEA come from the germline V gene. CDR3 region: CSVPGTGFNEQFF. In DNA, the CDR3 is TGCAGCGTTCCCGGGACAGGGTTCAATGAGCAGTTCTTC.

The V call is TRBV9, the J call TRBJ2-1; no reliable D call. This CDR3 is built from 14 residues. CDR1 is SGDLS, CDR2 YYNGEE, per germline. V was pared by 0 bases and J by 5 bases, with 9 bases between. CDR3 sequence reads: CASSVGADDNEQFF. CDR3 nucleotides: TGTGCCAGCAGCGTAGGTGCGGATGACAATGAGCAGTTCTTC.

The V and J genes are TRBV19 and TRBJ1-1; no definite D call. This CDR3 has 12 residues. The V end lost 6 bases, the J end lost 7 bases, and 12 bases lay between the germline ends. CDR1 is LNHDA and CDR2 is SQIVND in the germline V gene (reference sequence). CDR3 DNA: TGTGCCAGTAGCCACCCCGGGCTTGAAGCTTTCTTT. It specifies CASSHPGLEAFF.

This chain joins TRBV12-3 or TRBV12-4 and TRBJ2-7; 9 bases agree with TRBD1. CDR3 length: 14 residues. V was pared by 6 bases and J by 1 base, with 4 bases of the junction left unmatched. CDR3 DNA: TGTGCCAGCAGGGTGACAGGGGGGTCCTACGAGCAGTACTTC. Its protein product is CASRVTGGSYEQYF.

This clonotype was seen more than once but under ten times. The rearrangement uses TRBV19 and TRBJ1-5; TRBD1 matches 7 bases. Germline loops: CDR1 LNHDA, CDR2 SQIVND (reference sequence). The trim removed 5 bases at V and 2 bases at J, leaving 9 bases unmatched. The CDR3 is made up of 16 amino acids. The CDR3 loop reads CASSYGQVTGNQPQHF. The CDR3 region has the DNA TGTGCCAGTAGTTATGGACAGGTCACGGGCAATCAGCCCCAGCATTTT.

The rearrangement links TRBV3-1 to TRBJ1-2, with D possibly matching TRBD1 (5 bases). The germline V and J ends were trimmed by 3 bases and 3 bases, with 26 bases remaining between them. Germline assignment: CDR1 LGHDT and CDR2 YNNKEL (reference sequence). This CDR3 comprises 19 residues. CDR3 DNA: TGTGCCAGCAGCCACCGCCGACTTCCAACAGGAGGGGAGGACTATGGCTACACCTTC. This translates into CASSHRRLPTGGEDYGYTF.

The V and J genes are TRBV30 and TRBJ2-3, with D perhaps given as TRBD1 or TRBD2 (6 bases each). Trimming stripped 8 bases from V and 3 bases from J, with 15 bases between. The CDR3 length is 13 residues. Per germline, CDR1 GTSNPN and CDR2 SVGIG (reference sequence). The CDR3 is CAVGEGGTDTQYF. CDR3 DNA: TGTGCCGTAGGGGAAGGGGGGACAGATACGCAGTATTTT.

V gene TRBV25-1 combines with J gene TRBJ1-6; the D is unclear. Looked up from germline, CDR1 is MGHDK and CDR2 is SYGVNS. Trimming left V 0 bases short and J 10 bases short, with 13 bases between. The CDR3 contains 15 residues. This chain's CDR3 is CASSEYGSTQSPLHF. Written as DNA, the CDR3 is TGTGCCAGCAGTGAATACGGCTCAACCCAATCACCCCTCCACTTT. The whole variable domain, filled in from reference TRBV25-1 and TRBJ1-6, reads EADIYQTPRYLVIGTGKKITLECSQTMGHDKMYWYQQDPGMELHLIHYSYGVNSTEKGDLSSESTVSRIRTEHFPLTLESARPSHTSQYLCASSEYGSTQSPLHFGNGTRLTVT.

The chain recombines TRBV3-1 with TRBJ1-2; TRBD1 matches at 8 bases. The CDR3 is 16 residues long. Germline trimming cut 2 bases from V and 4 bases from J; bases unmatched to any gene: 9. Germline loops: CDR1 LGHDT, CDR2 YNNKEL (reference sequence). The CDR3 is CASSQQRDRRSYGYTF. The DNA of the CDR3 is TGTGCCAGCAGCCAACAGAGGGACAGGAGGTCCTATGGCTACACCTTC.

This clonotype was counted a few times. The rearrangement joins TRBV28 to TRBJ2-7, with D unclear. Germline assignment: CDR1 MDHEN and CDR2 SYDVKM. This CDR3 contains 13 residues. Trimming pared 1 base from V and 5 bases from J, leaving 9 bases between. The CDR3 bases are TGTGCCAGCAGTTTATCCCCTAGGGACGAGCAGTACTTC. Its translation is CASSLSPRDEQYF.

This sequence joins TRBV4-3 and TRBJ2-2; 10 bases map to TRBD2. With V trimmed by 1 base and J by 7 bases, 9 bases remained unmatched. Germline CDR1 reads LGHNA; CDR2 reads YSLEER. CDR3 size: 17 residues. In DNA form, the CDR3 reads TGCGCCAGCAGCCAAGCATCTAGCGGGGGTTGGCTCGGGGAGCTGTTTTTT. Protein: CASSQASSGGWLGELFF.

The chain is built from TRBV9 and TRBJ2-7, with a possible D match to TRBD1 (6 bases). Germline CDR1 SGDLS, CDR2 YYNGEE. The CDR3 is 13 amino acids. Trimming took 3 bases from V and 5 from J, leaving 12 bases between them. This chain's CDR3 is CASSAPAGDEQYF. CDR3 nucleotide sequence: TGTGCCAGCAGCGCCCCGGCAGGGGACGAGCAGTACTTC.

The chain joins TRBV30 to TRBJ1-2; D not resolved. Germline V CDR1 and CDR2: GTSNPN, SVGIG (reference sequence). Trimming took off 3 bases at V and 8 bases at J, with 10 bases between the two ends. This CDR3 contains 11 residues. CDR3: CAWRAGRGYTF. Written as DNA, the CDR3 is TGTGCCTGGAGGGCAGGTCGGGGCTACACCTTC. The full variable domain, completed using reference TRBV30 and TRBJ1-2, is SQTIHQWPATLVQPVGSPLSLECTVEGTSNPNLYWYRQAAGRGLQLLFYSVGIGQISSEVPQNLSASRPQDRQFILSSKKLLLSDSGFYLCAWRAGRGYTFGSGTRLTVV.

The chain employs TRBV19 and TRBJ2-7, with 10 bases aligning to TRBD2. The CDR3 runs 15 residues. The germline V gene has CDR1 LNHDA and CDR2 SQIVND (reference sequence). The V segment lost 6 bases and the J segment 5 bases; nucleotides outside the gene matches: 10. In nucleotides, the CDR3 is TGTGCCAGTAGACCTAGCGGGGGTGCCCCCCACGAGCAGTACTTC. Residues: CASRPSGGAPHEQYF.